This entry lists 30 T cell receptor beta chains sequenced from one sample in a study of cytomegalovirus exposure and HLA in healthy donors. Amplification used 60 Vbeta primers and 13 Jbeta primers. Assay: immunoSEQ multiplex PCR; the TCRdb copy retains only in-frame clones and omits some. The repertoire holds 100,000 to 150,000 clones, with about 80% as singletons. The source material was PBMCs. These receptors were collected from a man aged 25 to 40 in good health and CMV-seropositive.

This sequence joins TRBV5-1 and TRBJ2-1, with 7 bases that match TRBD1. The CDR3 runs 14 residues. Germline-derived CDR1 and CDR2 are SGHRS and YFSETQ. The V and J ends lost 3 bases and 3 bases, in that order; junction bases with no gene match: 3. CDR3 DNA sequence: TGCGCCAGCAGCTCCGGGGACAGCTACAATGAGCAGTTCTTC. Its protein is CASSSGDSYNEQFF.

The genes are TRBV5-6 and TRBJ2-7, with TRBD1 matching 7 bases. The CDR3 contains 15 residues. Looked up from germline, CDR1 is SGHDT and CDR2 is YYEEEE. V was pared by 4 bases and J by 4 bases, with 11 bases of the junction left unmatched. The CDR3 sequence is CASSPRDSSGYEQYF. As DNA, the CDR3 is TGTGCCAGCAGCCCCCGGGACAGTTCAGGGTACGAGCAGTACTTC.

This clone was recorded only once. The CDR3 nucleotides are TGTGCCATCAGTGAGGTCTACAGGGGGCCGAACACCGGGGAGCTGTTTTTT. Amino acid sequence: CAISEVYRGPNTGELFF. The chain employs TRBV10-3 and TRBJ2-2; 9 bases line up with TRBD1. The length of the CDR3 is 17 residues. Unmatched junction bases numbered 4, after V lost 2 bases and J lost 0 bases. Germline V gives CDR1 ENHRY, CDR2 SYGVKD.

The chain combines TRBV6-5 with TRBJ2-7; D possibly corresponds to TRBD2 (5 bases). This CDR3 is 13 amino acids long. Germline V gives CDR1 MNHEY, CDR2 SVGAGI. Trimming left V 2 bases short and J 5 bases short, with 10 bases between. The CDR3 protein is CASSYQHGNEQYF. CDR3 in DNA: TGTGCCAGCAGTTACCAGCACGGGAACGAGCAGTACTTC.

The J gene is TRBJ2-1, the V gene TRBV2, with 9 bases identical to TRBD1. The trim removed 7 bases at V and 0 bases at J, leaving 10 bases unmatched. The CDR3 has 17 residues. Looked up from germline, CDR1 is SNHLY and CDR2 is FYNNEI. The CDR3 DNA follows: TGTGCCAGCAAAGCCGGGACAGGGCCCTTCTCCTACAATGAGCAGTTCTTC. Protein product: CASKAGTGPFSYNEQFF.

The chain uses TRBV5-1 and TRBJ2-1, with 7 bases lining up with TRBD2. V shed 4 bases and J 5 bases; nucleotides not matched to a gene: 6. The CDR3 is 14 residues long. CDR1 is SGHRS and CDR2 is YFSETQ in the germline V gene. The CDR3 DNA reads TGCGCCAGCAGCGACCCTAGCGGACACAATGAGCAGTTCTTC. This translates into CASSDPSGHNEQFF.

J is TRBJ2-5 and V is TRBV4-2; 15 nucleotides match TRBD2. Germline CDR1 LGHNA, CDR2 YNFKEQ. V was clipped by 0 bases and J by 5 bases; unmatched bases: 7. The CDR3 consists of 18 residues. The CDR3 protein is CASSQEFGTSGGLETQYF. DNA for the CDR3: TGTGCCAGCAGCCAAGAATTCGGGACTAGCGGGGGGCTGGAGACCCAGTACTTC.

The gene calls are TRBV2 and TRBJ2-5, with TRBD1 as a possible D gene (5 bases). The DNA end lines up better with TRBJ2-7; the J call may be wrong. This CDR3 region has 13 residues. Germline assignment: CDR1 SNHLY and CDR2 FYNNEI. Written as DNA, the CDR3 is TGTGCCAGCAGCCCAAACCAGGGCTACGAGCAGTACTTC. It encodes CASSPNQGYEQYF.

The genes are TRBV19 and TRBJ1-3; 10 nucleotides match TRBD1. This CDR3 region has 16 residues. V lost 5 bases to trimming and J lost 4 bases; unmatched junction nucleotides: 8. Germline loops: CDR1 LNHDA, CDR2 SQIVND (reference sequence). DNA for the CDR3: TGTGCCAGTAGTGCCACCGGGACAGGGGTCGGAAACACCATATATTTT. This sequence encodes CASSATGTGVGNTIYF.

The CDR3 sequence: CASSPEQGVGNQPQHF. The CDR3 nucleotides are TGTGCCAGCAGCCCCGAACAGGGGGTAGGCAATCAGCCCCAGCATTTT. This chain links TRBV9 with TRBJ1-5, with 8 positions matching TRBD1. The CDR3 totals 16 residues. The germline V gene encodes CDR1 SGDLS and CDR2 YYNGEE. Trimming took 4 bases from V and 2 from J; bases not matched to a gene: 8.

This clone was seen once. The rearrangement joins TRBV25-1 to TRBJ1-2; tentative D call: TRBD1 (5 bases). This CDR3 comprises 16 residues. Per germline, CDR1 MGHDK and CDR2 SYGVNS. Trimming shortened V by 2 bases and J by 6 bases, and 19 bases separated the two germline ends. As DNA, the CDR3 is TGTGCCAGCAGTGAACCGCGCGGGGCAGGGTTTAATGGCTACACCTTC. Translating it yields CASSEPRGAGFNGYTF.

The chain combines TRBV28 with TRBJ1-6; D may be TRBD1 (5 bases). The CDR3 is 15 residues long. Germline lookup yields CDR1 MDHEN and CDR2 SYDVKM. V lost 2 bases, J lost 10 bases, and 15 bases lay in between. The CDR3 region has the DNA TGTGCCAGCAGTTTAGGTGGCAGGGAATCATCACCCCTCCACTTT. Translating gives CASSLGGRESSPLHF.

This rearrangement joins TRBV25-1 to TRBJ1-2; the D is unclear. There are 13 residues in the CDR3. Trimming removed 3 bases from V and 4 bases from J, with 9 bases in between. Germline V gene lookup returns CDR1 MGHDK and CDR2 SYGVNS. The DNA of the CDR3 is TGTGCCAGCAGTGAGGGAGTGGTCTATGGCTACACCTTC. It specifies CASSEGVVYGYTF.

The chain employs TRBV30 and TRBJ1-2; weak D call: TRBD1 (5 bases). This CDR3 has 13 amino acids. The germline V and J ends were trimmed by 8 bases and 1 base, with 14 bases remaining between them. Germline loops: CDR1 GTSNPN, CDR2 SVGIG (reference sequence). The CDR3, as DNA: TGTGCCGCGGGACTGATTTTTAACTATGGCTACACCTTC. This encodes CAAGLIFNYGYTF.

This clone was observed once. V is TRBV5-6 and J is TRBJ2-5; tentative D call: TRBD1 (6 bases). The V gene lost 5 bases and the J gene lost 7 bases, with 15 bases spanning the gap. Germline V gene data show CDR1 as SGHDT and CDR2 as YYEEEE. The CDR3 sequence is 13 residues long. The CDR3 region is CASRNREFGTQYF. CDR3 nucleotide sequence: TGTGCCAGCAGGAACAGGGAATTCGGGACCCAGTACTTC.

The chain is built from TRBV6-6 and TRBJ1-2; TRBD1 aligns across 9 bases. The CDR3 runs to 14 residues. V trimming: 3 bases; J trimming: 6 bases; junction bases outside the gene matches: 5. CDR1 MNHNY and CDR2 SVGAGI come from the germline V gene (reference sequence). The CDR3 region is CASSYDRGTHGYTF. The CDR3 DNA sequence: TGTGCCAGCAGTTATGACAGGGGGACCCATGGCTACACCTTC.

This sequence joins TRBV9 and TRBJ1-6; 9 bases align to TRBD1. J lost 9 bases, V lost 4 bases, and 11 bases had no gene match. Germline lookup yields CDR1 SGDLS and CDR2 YYNGEE. This CDR3 region has 16 residues. The CDR3 is CASSSWDRDLFSPLHF. The CDR3 nucleotides are TGTGCCAGCAGCTCATGGGACAGGGATCTATTTTCACCCCTCCACTTT.

This clone has only a few counts. The rearrangement joins TRBV5-1 to TRBJ2-7; 7 bases are shared with TRBD2. The CDR3 length is 15 residues. V was pared by 4 bases and J by 2 bases, with 9 bases of the junction left unmatched. Germline V CDR1 and CDR2: SGHRS, YFSETQ. As DNA, the CDR3 is TGCGCCAGCAGCGGCCGGGCCAGCGGGGCCTACGAGCAGTACTTC. Its protein product is CASSGRASGAYEQYF.

V and J are TRBV9 and TRBJ1-1; D is undetermined. The CDR3 has 14 residues. V was clipped by 4 bases and J by 5 bases, with 15 bases between them. Germline CDR1 is SGDLS and CDR2 is YYNGEE. This chain's CDR3 is CASSPRMGSTEAFF. In DNA form, the CDR3 reads TGTGCCAGCAGCCCCCGGATGGGGAGTACTGAAGCTTTCTTT.

This chain links TRBV6-1 with TRBJ1-1; the D gene is possibly TRBD1 (6 bases). This CDR3 is 14 amino acids long. V was shortened by 0 bases and J by 8 bases, with 13 bases between the two germline ends. The germline V gene has CDR1 MNHNS and CDR2 SASEGT. The CDR3 region has the DNA TGTGCCAGCAGTGAAGCCAGGCGACAGGAAGAAGCTTTCTTT. Amino acids: CASSEARRQEEAFF.

The chain is built from TRBV5-6 and TRBJ1-5; D call uncertain. V lost 4 bases, J lost 0 bases, and 5 bases lay in between. CDR1 is SGHDT and CDR2 is YYEEEE in the germline V gene. The CDR3 is made up of 13 amino acids. The CDR3 nucleotides are TGTGCCAGCAGCCTTTATAGCAATCAGCCCCAGCATTTT. Its protein is CASSLYSNQPQHF.

The rearrangement uses TRBV15 and TRBJ2-7; 9 positions agree with TRBD1. This CDR3 spans 14 amino acids. Looked up from germline, CDR1 is LNHNV and CDR2 is YYDKDF (reference sequence). V shed 0 bases, J shed 7 bases, and the junction held 4 bases outside the gene matches. The CDR3, as DNA: TGTGCCACCAGCAGAGACGGGACAGGGCAAGAGCAGTACTTC. Translation gives CATSRDGTGQEQYF.

The chain employs TRBV9 and TRBJ2-4, with D perhaps TRBD2 (6 bases). This CDR3 is 15 amino acids long. Trimming stripped 3 bases from V and 4 bases from J, with 14 bases between. CDR1 and CDR2 (germline): SGDLS, YYNGEE. CDR3 DNA sequence: TGTGCCAGCAGCGATTTTGTGGGGGGAAAAAACATTCAGTACTTC. Its protein product is CASSDFVGGKNIQYF. Using reference TRBV9 and TRBJ2-4 for the parts outside the CDR3, the full variable domain is DSGVTQTPKHLITATGQRVTLRCSPRSGDLSVYWYQQSLDQGLQFLIQYYNGEERAKGNILERFSAQQFPDLHSELNLSSLELGDSALYFCASSDFVGGKNIQYFGAGTRLSVL.

This chain uses TRBV10-2 with TRBJ2-1; 10 nucleotides line up with TRBD2. V lost 6 bases to trimming and J lost 5 bases; unmatched junction nucleotides: 13. The CDR3 is 17 amino acids. CDR1 and CDR2 from the germline V gene are WSHSY and SAAADI. The CDR3 loop is CASSPFGIAGGNNEQFF. CDR3 bases: TGCGCCAGCAGCCCCTTTGGAATAGCGGGGGGCAACAATGAGCAGTTCTTC.

The V and J genes are TRBV29-1 and TRBJ1-1; tentative D call: TRBD1 (6 bases). Trimming took off 4 bases at V and 6 bases at J, with 15 bases between the two ends. This CDR3 spans 13 amino acids. CDR1 and CDR2 (germline): SQVTM, ANQGSEA. Here the CDR3 DNA reads TGCAGCGTTGTTCAGGACAGTTCCGCTGAAGCTTTCTTT. Translating it yields CSVVQDSSAEAFF.

This clone was counted between two and nine times. The chain couples TRBV29-1 to TRBJ2-7, with TRBD1 identical over 9 bases. This CDR3 contains 13 residues. V lost 7 bases, J lost 6 bases, and 10 bases stayed unmatched. The V gene's germline CDR1 is SQVTM and CDR2 ANQGSEA. CDR3 DNA sequence: TGCAGCGCCCAGGGACAGGGAAGGTTCGAGCAGTACTTC. It yields the protein CSAQGQGRFEQYF.

CDR3 residues: CASSQVGRVQNTEAFF. DNA for the CDR3: TGCGCCAGCAGCCAAGTGGGCAGGGTCCAAAACACTGAAGCTTTCTTT. The rearrangement joins TRBV4-1 to TRBJ1-1; D is perhaps TRBD1 (5 bases). The CDR3 is 16 residues long. Germline V gene sequence: CDR1 MGHRA, CDR2 YSYEKL. The V gene lost 1 base and the J gene lost 2 bases, with 14 bases spanning the gap.

Remarks on this clone: Different DNA sequences within this sample yield the same CDR3. The J gene is TRBJ1-5, the V gene TRBV5-6; tentative D call: TRBD1 (5 bases). The CDR3 length is 17 residues. Trimming shortened V by 3 bases and J by 7 bases, and 23 bases separated the two germline ends. Germline V lookup: CDR1 SGHDT, CDR2 YYEEEE. CDR3 nucleotides: TGTGCCAGCAGCTACTCCGGGACTCGGGGAGGTAACCAGCCCCAGCATTTT. It encodes CASSYSGTRGGNQPQHF. The complete variable domain, with remaining parts taken from reference TRBV5-6 and TRBJ1-5, reads DAGVTQSPTHLIKTRGQQVTLRCSPKSGHDTVSWYQQALGQGPQFIFQYYEEEERQRGNFPDRFSGHQFPNYSSELNVNALLLGDSALYLCASSYSGTRGGNQPQHFGDGTRLSIL.

This clone turned up a few times. The genes are TRBV18 and TRBJ2-7; D perhaps matches TRBD1 (5 bases). The CDR3 has 16 amino acids. V gave up 3 bases and J gave up 0 bases, with 15 bases separating them. Germline values: CDR1 KGHSH, CDR2 LQKENI. In DNA, the CDR3 is TGTGCCAGCTCACCCGGTGGGGCAGATCCCTCCTACGAGCAGTACTTC. Translation: CASSPGGADPSYEQYF.

The chain has TRBV7-8 and TRBJ2-7, with 13 bases matching TRBD2. With 2 bases clipped from V and 2 bases from J, the junction kept 3 bases outside the gene matches. Germline CDR1 reads SGHVS; CDR2 reads FQNEAQ. The CDR3 contains 16 residues. The CDR3 loop reads CASSLPGLAGPYEQYF. The CDR3, as DNA: TGTGCCAGCAGCTTACCGGGACTAGCGGGGCCCTACGAGCAGTACTTC.